One sample yielded the 24 T cell receptor beta chains listed below, sequenced in a study of T cells in Graves' hyperthyroidism and ophthalmopathy. Template material for amplifying TCR beta CDR3 regions consisted of RNA transcripts. The TCR CDR3 first-round RT-PCR relied on the HTBI primer set. MiXCR, applied by TCRdb to the multiplex PCR reads, yields one record per CDR3 protein. The sample carries hundreds of thousands of distinct CDR3 sequences, 35% to 45% recorded once. Sequenced: blood. The receptor set was obtained from a man aged 18 to 30 with Graves' hyperthyroidism.

The rearrangement uses TRBV7-2 and TRBJ2-7; D ambiguous. CDR3 size: 14 residues. The V gene's germline CDR1 is SGHTA and CDR2 FQGNSA. The V end lost 0 bases, the J end lost 4 bases, and 10 bases lay between the germline ends. The CDR3 coding sequence is TGTGCCAGCAGCTTAGCTGGGAACCTATACGAGCAGTACTTC. This encodes CASSLAGNLYEQYF. The whole variable domain, filled in from reference TRBV7-2 and TRBJ2-7, reads GAGVSQSPSNKVTEKGKDVELRCDPISGHTALYWYRQSLGQGLEFLIYFQGNSAPDKSGLPSDRFSAERTGGSVSTLTIQRTQQEDSAVYLCASSLAGNLYEQYFGPGTRLTVT.

This clonotype was observed many times. V usage is TRBV7-2 and J usage is TRBJ1-5; D is uncertain. The CDR3 length is 15 residues. The germline V gene has CDR1 SGHTA and CDR2 FQGNSA. V was shortened by 5 bases and J by 0 bases, with 11 bases between the two germline ends. This chain's CDR3 is CASSTGPYSNQPQHF. The CDR3 DNA follows: TGTGCCAGCAGCACCGGACCCTATAGCAATCAGCCCCAGCATTTT.

This clonotype was seen ten or more times. The genes are TRBV19 and TRBJ1-5, with D perhaps matching TRBD1 (5 bases). V lost 0 bases and J lost 7, with 10 bases in between. Germline CDR1 reads LNHDA; CDR2 reads SQIVND (reference sequence). This CDR3 region has 14 residues. The CDR3 DNA reads TGTGCCAGTAGTATAGAAGGGGTACGACAGCCCCAGCATTTT. Translating gives CASSIEGVRQPQHF.

This clonotype was detected only once. The V call is TRBV4-2, the J call TRBJ2-5, with no clear D. Trimming pared 0 bases from V and 2 bases from J, leaving 13 bases between. CDR1 and CDR2 (germline): LGHNA, YNFKEQ. This CDR3 spans 16 amino acids. CDR3 amino acids: CASSQDPGSPQETQYF. DNA of the CDR3: TGTGCCAGCAGCCAAGATCCAGGCAGCCCTCAAGAGACCCAGTACTTC.

This clonotype was picked up many times. This chain uses TRBV20-1 with TRBJ1-6, with a possible D match to TRBD1 (6 bases). Germline CDR1 reads DFQATT; CDR2 reads SNEGSKA (reference sequence). The CDR3 contains 15 residues. Between the trimmed V and J ends, which lost 5 bases and 7 bases, there was a span of 18 bases. Here the CDR3 DNA reads TGCAGTGCTTCCCAGATCAGGGGCGCGAATTCACCCCTCCACTTT. Protein product: CSASQIRGANSPLHF.

As concerns this clonotype: A much larger clone lies one base from this, so it may be a read error. The final CDR3 position lacks the conserved phenylalanine or tryptophan, pointing to a likely read error. The V and J genes are TRBV19 and TRBJ1-2; tentatively, D is TRBD1 (6 bases). This CDR3 is built from 12 residues. Trimming stripped 5 bases from V and 8 bases from J, with 12 bases between. CDR1 and CDR2 from the germline V gene are LNHDA and SQIVND (reference sequence). As DNA, the CDR3 is TGTGCCAGTAGTGAGCACAGGGAAGGCTACACCTCC. Its protein product is CASSEHREGYTS.

Many counts were recorded for this clonotype. This chain joins TRBV29-1 and TRBJ1-1; 7 positions agree with TRBD1. This CDR3 is 13 amino acids long. Germline V gene data show CDR1 as SQVTM and CDR2 as ANQGSEA. The ends lost 6 bases at V and 1 base at J; junction bases unmatched: 5. DNA of the CDR3: TGCAGCGTCGCCGGGACAGCGAACACTGAAGCTTTCTTT. Translated: CSVAGTANTEAFF.

This sequence joins TRBV24-1 and TRBJ2-3; D gene uncertain. Trimming cost V 11 bases and J 6 bases, with 11 bases left between them. The germline gives CDR1 KGHDR, CDR2 SFDVKD. The CDR3 is 11 amino acids. The CDR3 DNA sequence: TGTGCCAGCCGGAGCGAGGATACGCAGTATTTT. Its protein product is CASRSEDTQYF.

The chain links TRBV10-3 to TRBJ1-5; 9 positions agree with TRBD1. The CDR3 spans 14 residues. The V gene end was trimmed by 10 bases and the J gene end by 2 bases; junction bases not matched to a gene: 6. Germline assignment: CDR1 ENHRY and CDR2 SYGVKD. CDR3 residues: CATGTGSGNQPQHF. CDR3 nucleotides: TGTGCCACCGGGACAGGGTCGGGCAATCAGCCCCAGCATTTT.

The J gene is TRBJ1-1, the V gene TRBV6-5, with a possible D match to TRBD1 (6 bases). V gave up 4 bases and J gave up 3 bases, with 15 bases separating them. CDR1 MNHEY and CDR2 SVGAGI come from the germline V gene. This CDR3 has 15 amino acids. CDR3 sequence: CASSSSGAGDTEAFF. The CDR3 DNA follows: TGTGCCAGCAGTTCCTCGGGGGCGGGGGACACTGAAGCTTTCTTT.

The rearrangement uses TRBV7-3 and TRBJ2-7; no clear D. Trimming stripped 2 bases from V and 3 bases from J, with 17 bases between. The CDR3 totals 16 residues. In germline, CDR1 is SGHTA, CDR2 FQGTGA. The CDR3 sequence: CASSLSRTGAYYEQYF. Written as DNA, the CDR3 is TGTGCCAGCAGCTTATCCCGGACCGGCGCATACTACGAGCAGTACTTC.

The V and J genes are TRBV7-8 and TRBJ2-7; D not resolved. V was clipped by 2 bases and J by 5 bases, with 16 bases between them. Germline values: CDR1 SGHVS, CDR2 FQNEAQ. This CDR3 region has 15 residues. The CDR3 DNA reads TGTGCCAGCAGCTTAATCCGGACCGTCGCCCACGAGCAGTACTTC. Amino acids: CASSLIRTVAHEQYF.

The rearrangement links TRBV29-1 to TRBJ1-1, with D maybe TRBD1 (6 bases). Trimming removed 6 bases at V and 5 bases at J, with 16 bases between. The CDR3 loop spans 13 amino acids. The germline V gene has CDR1 SQVTM and CDR2 ANQGSEA. The CDR3: CSVSRGDGTEAFF. The DNA of the CDR3 is TGCAGCGTGTCCAGGGGAGATGGGACTGAAGCTTTCTTT.

This clonotype has at least ten counts. V and J are TRBV29-1 and TRBJ2-7, with D maybe TRBD2 (5 bases). Per the germline V gene, CDR1 is SQVTM and CDR2 is ANQGSEA. V was shortened by 7 bases and J by 5 bases, with 18 bases between the two germline ends. The CDR3 runs 13 residues. The chain's CDR3 is CSAYMHLEDEQYF. The CDR3 region has the DNA TGCAGCGCCTACATGCACCTGGAGGACGAGCAGTACTTC.

V and J are TRBV14 and TRBJ1-2; TRBD1 aligns across 7 bases. The CDR3 length is 15 residues. The V gene's germline CDR1 is SGHDN and CDR2 FVKESK. Germline trimming cut 0 bases from V and 5 bases from J; bases unmatched to any gene: 6. The CDR3 spells CASSQERGTEYGYTF. The CDR3 region has the DNA TGTGCCAGCAGCCAAGAAAGAGGGACAGAGTATGGCTACACCTTC.

This clonotype was detected only a few times. Being one base from a much bigger clone, this may be a read error. This sequence joins TRBV5-8 and TRBJ1-1; 8 nucleotides match TRBD1. The J segment lost 1 base and the V segment lost 4 bases, leaving 3 bases of the junction unmatched. Per the germline V gene, CDR1 is SGHTS and CDR2 is YDEGEE. This CDR3 is 14 amino acids long. In DNA, the CDR3 is TGTGCCAGCAGCGGGGGACAGGAGAACACTGAAGCTTTCTTT. Amino acid sequence: CASSGGQENTEAFF.

This chain links TRBV10-2 with TRBJ1-5; no firm D call. The CDR3 runs to 15 residues. V was trimmed by 5 bases and J by 8 bases, leaving 19 bases between them. Germline lookup yields CDR1 WSHSY and CDR2 SAAADI. CDR3 nucleotides: TGCGCCAGCAGTTTATCCCTCGTCGCGGGTGAGCCCCAGCATTTT. Amino acid sequence: CASSLSLVAGEPQHF.

Ten or more counts support this clonotype. This rearrangement joins TRBV7-9 to TRBJ1-5; D gene uncertain. CDR3 length: 13 residues. Trimming removed 1 base from V and 7 bases from J, with 8 bases in between. Looked up from germline, CDR1 is SEHNR and CDR2 is FQNEAQ (reference sequence). The CDR3 loop reads CASSLGGRQPQHF. The CDR3 coding sequence is TGTGCCAGCAGCTTAGGAGGGAGACAGCCCCAGCATTTT.

V usage is TRBV5-1 and J usage is TRBJ2-5; TRBD2 is a possible D gene (6 bases). Per germline, CDR1 SGHRS and CDR2 YFSETQ. The CDR3 contains 14 residues. V was trimmed by 2 bases and J by 5 bases, leaving 13 bases between them. In DNA form, the CDR3 reads TGCGCCAGCAGCTTCCGGGACTCAGCCGAGACCCAGTACTTC. Translated: CASSFRDSAETQYF.

Note on this clonotype: Mismatch with germline at one junction end may stem from a read error. The chain couples TRBV11-2 to TRBJ2-5; TRBD2 is a possible D gene (6 bases). The CDR3 sequence is 14 residues long. CDR1 SGHAT and CDR2 FQNNGV come from the germline V gene. CDR3 DNA: TGTGCCAGCAGCTTTCGGGACTCCCAAGGGACCCAGTACTTC. It encodes CASSFRDSQGTQYF. Full variable domain (remainder filled in from reference TRBV11-2 and TRBJ2-5): EAGVAQSPRYKIIEKRQSVAFWCNPISGHATLYWYQQILGQGPKLLIQFQNNGVVDDSQLPKDRFSAERLKGVDSTLKIQPAKLEDSAVYLCASSFRDSQGTQYFGPGTRLLVL.

Concerning this clonotype: This could be a read error, since a much larger clone is one nucleotide away. The chain joins TRBV10-3 to TRBJ1-1; D is unclear. The CDR3 is 12 residues long. The V gene lost 6 bases and the J gene lost 0 bases, with 5 bases spanning the gap. CDR1 and CDR2 (germline): ENHRY, SYGVKD. DNA for the CDR3: TGTGCCATCAGAATGGTGAACACTGAAGCTTTCTTT. Translation gives CAIRMVNTEAFF.

This clonotype was detected only a few times. The CDR3: CASSPPDRDSELFF. The DNA of the CDR3 is TGTGCCAGCAGCCCTCCCGACAGGGACTCGGAACTGTTTTTT. The chain links TRBV2 to TRBJ1-4, with TRBD1 matching 7 bases. V shed 6 bases and J 12 bases; nucleotides not matched to a gene: 13. Germline V CDR1 and CDR2: SNHLY, FYNNEI. This CDR3 is built from 14 residues.

This clonotype has ten or more counts. The chain carries TRBV19 and TRBJ2-5; 12 bases map to TRBD2. The CDR3 is 16 amino acids. Per germline, CDR1 LNHDA and CDR2 SQIVND (reference sequence). With V trimmed by 5 bases and J by 4 bases, 8 bases remained unmatched. CDR3 coding DNA: TGTGCCAGTAGTGGGGGACCGGGACTAGCGGGAGAGACCCAGTACTTC. As protein: CASSGGPGLAGETQYF.

About this clonotype: A much larger clone is a single base away; this may be a read error. The rearrangement joins TRBV7-6 to TRBJ2-2, with 7 bases fitting TRBD1. With V trimmed by 4 bases and J by 6 bases, 5 bases remained unmatched. This CDR3 contains 14 residues. CDR1 SGHVS and CDR2 FNYEAQ come from the germline V gene. CDR3: CASSSGGSSGELFF. DNA of the CDR3: TGTGCCAGCAGCTCAGGGGGAAGCTCCGGGGAGCTGTTTTTT.